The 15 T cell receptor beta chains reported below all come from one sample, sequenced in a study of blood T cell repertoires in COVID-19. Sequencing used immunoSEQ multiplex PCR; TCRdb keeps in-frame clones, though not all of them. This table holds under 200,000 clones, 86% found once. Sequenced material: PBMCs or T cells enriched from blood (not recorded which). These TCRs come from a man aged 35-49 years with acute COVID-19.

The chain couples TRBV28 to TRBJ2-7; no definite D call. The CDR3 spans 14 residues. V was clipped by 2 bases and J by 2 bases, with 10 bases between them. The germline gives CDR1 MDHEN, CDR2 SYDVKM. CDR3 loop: CASSLEQLPYEQYF. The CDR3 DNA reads TGTGCCAGCAGTTTAGAACAGCTTCCCTACGAGCAGTACTTC.

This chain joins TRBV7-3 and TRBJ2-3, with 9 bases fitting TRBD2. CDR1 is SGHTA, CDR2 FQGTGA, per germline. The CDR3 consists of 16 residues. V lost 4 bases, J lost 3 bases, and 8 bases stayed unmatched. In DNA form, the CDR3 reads TGTGCCAGCAGCTCCTGGGGTAGCGGGAGTACAGATACGCAGTATTTT. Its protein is CASSSWGSGSTDTQYF.

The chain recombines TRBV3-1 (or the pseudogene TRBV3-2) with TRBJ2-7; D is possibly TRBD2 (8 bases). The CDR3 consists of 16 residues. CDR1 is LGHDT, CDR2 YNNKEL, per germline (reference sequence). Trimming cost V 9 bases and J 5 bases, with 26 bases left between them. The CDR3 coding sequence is TGTGCCAGTCGACAGGGCCCTGGCGGGAGGTCCAACGAGCAGTACTTC. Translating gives CASRQGPGGRSNEQYF.

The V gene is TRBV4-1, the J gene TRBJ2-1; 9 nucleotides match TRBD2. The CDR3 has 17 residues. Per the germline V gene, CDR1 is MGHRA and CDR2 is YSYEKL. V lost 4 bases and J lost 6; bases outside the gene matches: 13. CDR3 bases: TGCGCCAGCAGCCTTCGGTGGGTGCGGGAGGGCCTCAATGAGCAGTTCTTC. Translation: CASSLRWVREGLNEQFF.

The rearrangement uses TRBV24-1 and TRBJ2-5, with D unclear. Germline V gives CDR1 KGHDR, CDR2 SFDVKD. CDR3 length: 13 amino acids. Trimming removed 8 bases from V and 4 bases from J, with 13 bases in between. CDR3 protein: CATMGSSSETQYF. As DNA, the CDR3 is TGTGCCACCATGGGCAGCTCTTCAGAGACCCAGTACTTC.

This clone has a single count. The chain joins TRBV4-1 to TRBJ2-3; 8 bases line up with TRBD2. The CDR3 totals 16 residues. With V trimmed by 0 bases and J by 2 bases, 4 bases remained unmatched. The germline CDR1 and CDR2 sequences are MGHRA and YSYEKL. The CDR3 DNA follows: TGCGCCAGCAGCCAAGATCGTAGCGGGGTCACAGATACGCAGTATTTT. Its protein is CASSQDRSGVTDTQYF.

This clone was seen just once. Here the CDR3 reads CASSLGQANSPLHF. The CDR3 nucleotides read TGTGCCAGCAGCTTAGGACAGGCCAATTCACCCCTCCACTTT. The rearrangement links TRBV11-3 to TRBJ1-6; D perhaps matches TRBD1 (6 bases). The CDR3 totals 14 residues. CDR1 SGHNT and CDR2 YENEEA come from the germline V gene. The germline V and J ends were trimmed by 1 base and 7 bases, with 8 bases remaining between them.

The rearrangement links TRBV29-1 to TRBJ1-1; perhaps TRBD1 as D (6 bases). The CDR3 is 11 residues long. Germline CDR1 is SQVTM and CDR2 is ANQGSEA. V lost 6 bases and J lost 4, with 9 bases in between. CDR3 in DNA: TGCAGCGTAGGGGGAGTCACTGAAGCTTTCTTT. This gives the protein CSVGGVTEAFF.

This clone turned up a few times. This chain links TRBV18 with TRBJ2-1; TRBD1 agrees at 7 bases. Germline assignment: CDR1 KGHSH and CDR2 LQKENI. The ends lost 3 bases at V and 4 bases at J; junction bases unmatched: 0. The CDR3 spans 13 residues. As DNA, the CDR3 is TGTGCCAGCTCACCGGGACAGTACAATGAGCAGTTCTTC. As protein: CASSPGQYNEQFF.

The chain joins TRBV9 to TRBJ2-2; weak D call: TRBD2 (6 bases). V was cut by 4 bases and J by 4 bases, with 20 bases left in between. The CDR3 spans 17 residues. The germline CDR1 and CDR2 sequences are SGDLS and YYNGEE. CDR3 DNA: TGTGCCAGCAGCCCCCTTAGGGGCGCGCGGGGCACCGGGGAGCTGTTTTTT. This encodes CASSPLRGARGTGELFF.

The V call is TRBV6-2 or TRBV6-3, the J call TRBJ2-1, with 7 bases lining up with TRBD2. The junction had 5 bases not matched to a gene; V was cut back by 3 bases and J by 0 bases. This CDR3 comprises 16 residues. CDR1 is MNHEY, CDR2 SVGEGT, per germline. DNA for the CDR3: TGTGCCAGCAGTTATCCGACTAGCTTCTCCTACAATGAGCAGTTCTTC. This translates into CASSYPTSFSYNEQFF.

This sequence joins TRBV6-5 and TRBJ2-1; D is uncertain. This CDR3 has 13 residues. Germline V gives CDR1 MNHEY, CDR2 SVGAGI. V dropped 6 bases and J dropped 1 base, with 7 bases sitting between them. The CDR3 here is CASREISYNEQFF. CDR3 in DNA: TGTGCCAGCAGGGAGATTTCCTACAATGAGCAGTTCTTC.

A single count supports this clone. CDR3 in amino acids: CASRSPSGSTETQYF. DNA for the CDR3: TGTGCCAGCAGATCACCAAGCGGGAGTACCGAGACCCAGTACTTC. The rearrangement uses TRBV28 and TRBJ2-5; 8 positions agree with TRBD2. CDR1 and CDR2 from the germline V gene are MDHEN and SYDVKM. The trim removed 6 bases at V and 5 bases at J, leaving 11 bases unmatched. CDR3 length: 15 amino acids.

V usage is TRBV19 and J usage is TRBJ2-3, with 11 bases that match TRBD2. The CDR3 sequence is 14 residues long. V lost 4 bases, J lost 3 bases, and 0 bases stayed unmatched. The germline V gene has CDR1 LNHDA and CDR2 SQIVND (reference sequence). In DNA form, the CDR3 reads TGTGCCAGTAGTACTAGCGGGAGGACAGATACGCAGTATTTT. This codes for CASSTSGRTDTQYF.

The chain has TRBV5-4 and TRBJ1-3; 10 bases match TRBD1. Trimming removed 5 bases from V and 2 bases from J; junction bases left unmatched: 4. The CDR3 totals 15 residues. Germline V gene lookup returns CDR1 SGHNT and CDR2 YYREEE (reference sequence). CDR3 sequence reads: CASRRQGAAGNTIYF. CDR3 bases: TGTGCCAGCAGGCGACAGGGGGCAGCTGGAAACACCATATATTTT.